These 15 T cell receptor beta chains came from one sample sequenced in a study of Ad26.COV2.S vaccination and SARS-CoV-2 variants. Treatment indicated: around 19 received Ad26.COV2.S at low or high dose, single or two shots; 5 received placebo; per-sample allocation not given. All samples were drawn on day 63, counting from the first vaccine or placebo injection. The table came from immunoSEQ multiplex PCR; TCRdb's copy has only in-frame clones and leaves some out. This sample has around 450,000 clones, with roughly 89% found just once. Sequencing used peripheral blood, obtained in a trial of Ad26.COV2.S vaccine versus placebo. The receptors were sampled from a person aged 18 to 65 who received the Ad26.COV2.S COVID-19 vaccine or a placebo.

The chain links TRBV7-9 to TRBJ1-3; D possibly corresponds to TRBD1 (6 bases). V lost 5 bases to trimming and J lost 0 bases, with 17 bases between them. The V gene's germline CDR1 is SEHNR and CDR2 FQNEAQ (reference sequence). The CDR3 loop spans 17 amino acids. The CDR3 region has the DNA TGTGCCAGCAGCCATCGACAGGACCCCTCCTCTGGAAACACCATATATTTT. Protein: CASSHRQDPSSGNTIYF.

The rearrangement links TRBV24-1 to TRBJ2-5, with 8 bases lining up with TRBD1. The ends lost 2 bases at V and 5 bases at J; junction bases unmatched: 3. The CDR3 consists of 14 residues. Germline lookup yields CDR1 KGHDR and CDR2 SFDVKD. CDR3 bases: TGTGCCACCAGTGATTGGACAGGGTCCGAGACCCAGTACTTC. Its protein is CATSDWTGSETQYF.

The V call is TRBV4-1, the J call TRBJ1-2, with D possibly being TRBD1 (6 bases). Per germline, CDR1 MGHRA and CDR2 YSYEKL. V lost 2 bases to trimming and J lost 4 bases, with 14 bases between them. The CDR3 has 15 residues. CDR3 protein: CASSQRDRTRYGYTF. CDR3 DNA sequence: TGCGCCAGCAGCCAAAGAGACAGGACCCGCTATGGCTACACCTTC.

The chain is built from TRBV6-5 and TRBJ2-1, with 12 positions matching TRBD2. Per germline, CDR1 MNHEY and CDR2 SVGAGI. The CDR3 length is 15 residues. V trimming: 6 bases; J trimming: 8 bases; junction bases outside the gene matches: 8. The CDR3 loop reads CASSLTSGRKDEQFF. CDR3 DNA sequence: TGTGCCAGCAGCCTAACTAGCGGGAGGAAGGATGAGCAGTTCTTC.

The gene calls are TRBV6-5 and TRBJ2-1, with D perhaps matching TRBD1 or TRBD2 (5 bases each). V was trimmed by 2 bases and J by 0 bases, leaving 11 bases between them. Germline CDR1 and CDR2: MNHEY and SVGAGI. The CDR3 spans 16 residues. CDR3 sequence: CASSYLGTSSYNEQFF. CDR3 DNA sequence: TGTGCCAGCAGTTACCTGGGGACCAGCTCCTACAATGAGCAGTTCTTC.

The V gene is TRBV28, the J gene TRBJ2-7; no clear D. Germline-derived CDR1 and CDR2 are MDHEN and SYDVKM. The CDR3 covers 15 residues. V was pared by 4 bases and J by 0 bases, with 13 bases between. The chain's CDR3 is CASSSKRLLSYEQYV. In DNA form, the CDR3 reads TGTGCCAGCAGTTCCAAACGGCTACTCTCCTACGAGCAGTACGTC.

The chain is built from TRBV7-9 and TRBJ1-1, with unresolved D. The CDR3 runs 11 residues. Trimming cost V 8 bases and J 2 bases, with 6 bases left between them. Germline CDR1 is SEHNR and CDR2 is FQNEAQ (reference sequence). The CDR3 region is CASGRNTEAFF. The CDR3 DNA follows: TGTGCCAGCGGGAGAAACACTGAAGCTTTCTTT.

The chain's CDR3 is CASSLGPALPFF. The CDR3 DNA sequence: TGTGCCAGCAGCTTAGGGCCGGCCCTTCCGTTCTTC. The V call is TRBV7-9, the J call TRBJ2-1; D is unresolved. V dropped 1 base and J dropped 15 bases, with 13 bases sitting between them. Germline V gene lookup returns CDR1 SEHNR and CDR2 FQNEAQ (reference sequence). CDR3 length: 12 amino acids. The entire variable domain, with the rest obtained from reference TRBV7-9 and TRBJ2-1, is as follows: DTGVSQNPRHKITKRGQNVTFRCDPISEHNRLYWYRQTLGQGPEFLTYFQNEAQLEKSRLLSDRFSAERPKGSFSTLEIQRTEQGDSAMYLCASSLGPALPFFGPGTRLTVL.

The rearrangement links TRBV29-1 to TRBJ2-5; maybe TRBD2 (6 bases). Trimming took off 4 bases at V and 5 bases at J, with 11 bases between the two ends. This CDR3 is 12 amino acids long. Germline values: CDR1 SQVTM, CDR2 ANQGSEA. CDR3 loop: CSVGGETETQYF. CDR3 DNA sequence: TGCAGCGTTGGCGGGGAAACGGAGACCCAGTACTTC.

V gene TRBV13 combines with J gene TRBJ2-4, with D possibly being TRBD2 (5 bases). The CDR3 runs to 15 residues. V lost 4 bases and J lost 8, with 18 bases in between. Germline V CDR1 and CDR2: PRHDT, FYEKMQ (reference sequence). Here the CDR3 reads CASSSGLAGRYIQYF. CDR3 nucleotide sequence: TGTGCCAGCAGCTCTGGACTTGCTGGAAGGTACATTCAGTACTTC.

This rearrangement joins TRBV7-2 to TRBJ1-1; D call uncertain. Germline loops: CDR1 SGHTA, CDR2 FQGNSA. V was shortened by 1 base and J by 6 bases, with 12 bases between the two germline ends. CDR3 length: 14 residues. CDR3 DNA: TGTGCCAGCAGCTTAGGACGGGCCGTCCCTGAAGCTTTCTTT. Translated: CASSLGRAVPEAFF.

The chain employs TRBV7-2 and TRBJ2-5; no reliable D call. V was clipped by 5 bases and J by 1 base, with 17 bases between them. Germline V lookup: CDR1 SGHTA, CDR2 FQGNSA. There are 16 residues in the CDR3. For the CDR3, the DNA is TGTGCCAGCAGCCAAGGACCCCGCGTGGCCCAAGAGACCCAGTACTTC. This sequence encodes CASSQGPRVAQETQYF. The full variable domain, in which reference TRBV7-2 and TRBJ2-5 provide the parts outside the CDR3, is GAGVSQSPSNKVTEKGKDVELRCDPISGHTALYWYRQSLGQGLEFLIYFQGNSAPDKSGLPSDRFSAERTGGSVSTLTIQRTQQEDSAVYLCASSQGPRVAQETQYFGPGTRLLVL.

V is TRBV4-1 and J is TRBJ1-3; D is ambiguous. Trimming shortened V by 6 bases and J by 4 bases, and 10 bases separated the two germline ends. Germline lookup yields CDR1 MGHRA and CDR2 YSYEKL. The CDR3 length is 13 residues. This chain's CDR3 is CASSPAWGNTIYF. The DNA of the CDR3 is TGCGCCAGCAGTCCGGCTTGGGGAAACACCATATATTTT.

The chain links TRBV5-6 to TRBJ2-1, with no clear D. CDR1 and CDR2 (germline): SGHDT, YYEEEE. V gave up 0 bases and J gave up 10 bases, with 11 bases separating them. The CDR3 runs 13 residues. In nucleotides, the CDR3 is TGTGCCAGCAGCTTGGAGGTGGGCCGAGAGCAGTTCTTC. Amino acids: CASSLEVGREQFF.

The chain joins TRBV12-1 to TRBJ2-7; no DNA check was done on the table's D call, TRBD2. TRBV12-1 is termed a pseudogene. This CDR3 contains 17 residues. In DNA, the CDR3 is TGTGCCAGCAGGTCCACGCGGAGGCGGGGGACCCCCTACGAGCAGTACTTC. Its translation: CASRSTRRRGTPYEQYF.